This T cell receptor beta chain is from a study of spatial heterogeneity in lung cancer. The overall study: TCR and UMI combinations that were unique each appeared, on average, more than ten times in raw reads.

Study conclusions and caveats: The appearance of ubiquitous expanded tumor TCRs in blood was greater at resection than follow-up.

Every TCR cDNA molecule bore a unique molecular identifier. Using its own MiXCR run on the 5' RACE reads, TCRdb lists one record per CDR3 protein. Of about 38,000 distinct CDR3 sequences in the sample, 4% to 6% are singletons; the top ten hold more than 20%. Time point of the sample: sample taken at primary tumor resection. Unsorted samples of tumor, nontumor lung or frozen PBMC had their whole RNA sequenced. The donors, 72 patients with untreated early-stage non-small cell lung cancer, provided the samples. This clonotype was detected a few times. Its antigen is undetermined. The V gene lost 5 bases and the J gene lost 4 bases, with 7 bases spanning the gap. CDR1 is MNHEY, CDR2 SMNVEV, per germline (reference sequence). There are 12 residues in the CDR3.

This sequence originates from a female donor with early-stage non-small cell lung cancer. The sequencing used PBMCs, collected at surgery. The chain links TRBV27 to TRBJ2-3; D unclear. The CDR3 protein is CASSSWPDTQYF. In DNA, the CDR3 is TGTGCCAGCAGTAGTTGGCCAGATACGCAGTATTTT.